This entry concerns a single TCR beta chain. Its target is not known. A second PCR, run for about 7 to 11 cycles, used a sample-barcoded 5' primer plus a J-beta primer mix. TCRdb processed the 5' RACE reads anew with MiXCR; each CDR3 protein has one entry. The sample consists of hundreds of thousands of distinct CDR3 sequences, roughly 44% of them appearing once. Germline V gene lookup returns CDR1 KGHDR and CDR2 SFDVKD. The CDR3 runs to 16 residues. V trimming: 2 bases; J trimming: 4 bases; junction bases outside the gene matches: 5. Each donor's blood draw was ten milliliters of peripheral blood. The data were obtained in a study of blood T cells in healthy people across ages. Findings of the study overall: Unsorted PBMCs prevented conclusive naive versus antigen-experienced comparison.

The TCR originated in a man between 60 and 70 years old in good health. Sample: blood. The chain joins TRBV24-1 to TRBJ1-5; 9 bases match TRBD1. CDR3 nucleotide sequence: TGTGCCACCAGTGATTCTCGGACAGGGGCAAATCAGCCCCAGCATTTT. It translates to CATSDSRTGANQPQHF.